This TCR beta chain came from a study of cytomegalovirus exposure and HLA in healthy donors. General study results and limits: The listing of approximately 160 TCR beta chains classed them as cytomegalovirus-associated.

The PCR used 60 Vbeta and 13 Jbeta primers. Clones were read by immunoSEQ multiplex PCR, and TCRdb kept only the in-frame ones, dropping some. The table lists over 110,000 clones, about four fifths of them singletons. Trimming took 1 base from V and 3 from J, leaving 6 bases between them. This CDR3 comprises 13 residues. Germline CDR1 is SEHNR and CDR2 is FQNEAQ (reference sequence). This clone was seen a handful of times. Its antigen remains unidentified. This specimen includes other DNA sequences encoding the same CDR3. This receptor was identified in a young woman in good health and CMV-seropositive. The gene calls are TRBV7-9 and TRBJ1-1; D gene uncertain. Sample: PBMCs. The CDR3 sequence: CASSLVRDTEAFF. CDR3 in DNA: TGTGCCAGCAGCTTAGTCCGGGACACTGAAGCTTTCTTT.